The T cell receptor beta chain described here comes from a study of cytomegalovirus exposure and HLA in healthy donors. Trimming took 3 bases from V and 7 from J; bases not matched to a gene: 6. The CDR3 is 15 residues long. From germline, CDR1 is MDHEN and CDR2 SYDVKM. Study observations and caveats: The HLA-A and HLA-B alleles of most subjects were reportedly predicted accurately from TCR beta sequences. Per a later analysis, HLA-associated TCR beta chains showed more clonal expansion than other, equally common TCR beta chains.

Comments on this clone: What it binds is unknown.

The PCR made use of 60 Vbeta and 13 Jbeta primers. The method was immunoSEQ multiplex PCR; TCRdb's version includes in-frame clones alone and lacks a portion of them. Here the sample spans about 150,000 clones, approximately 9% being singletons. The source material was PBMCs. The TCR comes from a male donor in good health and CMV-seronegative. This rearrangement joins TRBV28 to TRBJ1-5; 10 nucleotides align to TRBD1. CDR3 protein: CASSLGTGVGQPQHF. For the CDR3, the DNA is TGTGCCAGCAGTTTGGGGACAGGGGTTGGGCAGCCCCAGCATTTT.